One and the same sample provided the 9 T cell receptor beta chains below, sequenced in a study of blood T cells in healthy people across ages. For the second PCR, which ran for about 6 to 11 cycles, a sample-barcoded 5' primer and a J-beta primer mix were used. TCRdb independently ran MiXCR on the 5' RACE reads; one entry per CDR3 protein. This table holds approximately 680,000 distinct CDR3 sequences, 32% found once. The sequenced sample consisted of blood. These TCRs come from a woman aged 80 or over in good health.

The rearrangement uses TRBV7-6 and TRBJ2-5, with 10 bases fitting TRBD2. Germline loops: CDR1 SGHVS, CDR2 FNYEAQ. This CDR3 contains 15 residues. The J segment lost 11 bases and the V segment lost 5 bases, leaving 14 bases of the junction unmatched. CDR3: CASSATSGARNEQYF. The CDR3 coding sequence is TGTGCCAGCAGCGCTACTAGCGGGGCTCGGAATGAGCAGTACTTC.

As for this clonotype: Given a much more abundant clone one base away, this may be a read error. This chain connects TRBV4-1 to TRBJ2-5; D gene uncertain. Germline values: CDR1 MGHRA, CDR2 YSYEKL. The CDR3 runs 13 residues. The CDR3 is CASGQDKRGAQYF. The CDR3 DNA sequence: TGCGCCAGCGGCCAAGATAAACGTGGGGCCCAGTACTTC.

This clonotype has more than one count but fewer than ten. The chain recombines TRBV5-1 with TRBJ1-1; 10 nucleotides match TRBD1. The CDR3 spans 15 residues. With V trimmed by 3 bases and J by 3 bases, 5 bases remained unmatched. Germline V lookup: CDR1 SGHRS, CDR2 YFSETQ. CDR3: CASSSTGTGDTEAFF. CDR3 bases: TGCGCCAGCAGCTCCACCGGGACAGGGGACACTGAAGCTTTCTTT.

V usage is TRBV7-9 and J usage is TRBJ2-1, with 11 bases lining up with TRBD2. From germline, CDR1 is SEHNR and CDR2 FQNEAQ (reference sequence). The CDR3 has 16 amino acids. Trimming took 5 bases from V and 5 from J; bases not matched to a gene: 8. CDR3 nucleotide sequence: TGTGCCAGCAGCCCACGACTAGCGGGGAGTAACAATGAGCAGTTCTTC. Protein: CASSPRLAGSNNEQFF.

The chain uses TRBV30 and TRBJ2-7, with D maybe TRBD2 (5 bases). The CDR3 has 13 amino acids. Germline V CDR1 and CDR2: GTSNPN, SVGIG (reference sequence). Trimming stripped 6 bases from V and 3 bases from J, with 15 bases between. The CDR3 spells CACQSPGYYEQYF. CDR3 DNA: TGTGCCTGTCAGTCCCCGGGATACTACGAGCAGTACTTC.

The gene calls are TRBV20-1 and TRBJ1-1; 10 bases fit TRBD1. V was pared by 5 bases and J by 5 bases, with 5 bases of the junction left unmatched. The CDR3 has 13 amino acids. CDR1 and CDR2 (germline): DFQATT, SNEGSKA (reference sequence). The CDR3 bases are TGCAGTGCTCCGACAGGGGGCCGGACTGAAGCTTTCTTT. It translates to CSAPTGGRTEAFF.

On this clonotype itself: A much larger clone differs from this one at a single base, so this may be a read error. The V call is TRBV9, the J call TRBJ1-2, with 7 bases that match TRBD1. This CDR3 has 14 amino acids. Germline assignment: CDR1 SGDLS and CDR2 YYNGEE. The CDR3 region is CTSSGTVGNYGYTF. The CDR3 DNA reads TGTACCAGCAGCGGGACAGTTGGTAACTATGGCTACACCTTC.

Worth noting for this clonotype: It is likely a read error, because the conserved phenylalanine at the end of the CDR3 is missing. The chain couples TRBV7-2 to TRBJ2-1; D is possibly TRBD2 (6 bases). Trimming removed 6 bases from V and 7 bases from J, with 16 bases in between. This CDR3 spans 14 amino acids. Germline V lookup: CDR1 SGHTA, CDR2 FQGNSA. CDR3 loop: CASSGGAGRNEQFT. The CDR3, as DNA: TGTGCCAGCAGTGGAGGGGCAGGGAGGAATGAGCAGTTCACC.

Only a few counts were recorded for this clonotype. With a much larger clone just one base away, this may be a read error. The chain uses TRBV4-3 and TRBJ1-6; D is perhaps TRBD1 (6 bases). CDR3 length: 14 residues. CDR1 LGHNA and CDR2 YSLEER come from the germline V gene. The CDR3, as DNA: TGCGCCAGCAGCCAACAGGGGATGGGTTCACCCCCCCACTTT. This sequence encodes CASSQQGMGSPPHF.